This TCR beta chain emerged from a study of cytomegalovirus exposure and HLA in healthy donors. Findings and limits, study-wide: Investigators reported 164 TCR beta chains as tied to cytomegalovirus.

CDR3 length: 14 residues. CDR1 and CDR2 (germline): SNHLY, FYNNEI. The junction had 9 bases not matched to a gene; V was cut back by 2 bases and J by 15 bases. Vbeta (60) and Jbeta (13) primers were used in the PCR. This table comes from immunoSEQ multiplex PCR, and its TCRdb copy is limited to in-frame clones, with some not included. The sample shows over 110,000 clones, 78% of them seen only once. A word on this clone: The target antigen is unknown.

The material sequenced was PBMCs. This sequence was found in a woman in her forties in good health and CMV-seropositive. The J gene is TRBJ2-1, the V gene TRBV2, with 11 nucleotides matching TRBD2. The CDR3 nucleotides read TGTGCCAGCAGTGAAAATGGCCTAGCGGGAGGATTGTTCTTC. Amino acids: CASSENGLAGGLFF.